This TCR beta chain was sequenced for a study of regulatory T cells in long-lasting Graves disease. Study outcomes and limitations: With persistent disease, TRBV28, TRBJ1-2 and TRBJ2-5 were the favored segments. Study was limited to peripheral blood, excluding thyroid tissue. Relative to newly diagnosed Graves' patients, persistent ones had lower TCR diversity.

This clonotype was found a few times. Its antigen is as yet unknown. PBMC RNA was the source of the TCR library. Graves' disease diagnosis followed American Thyroid Association guidelines. This CDR3 is built from 16 residues. The germline gives CDR1 SEHNR, CDR2 FQNEAQ (reference sequence). Deletions cut 7 bases from V and 6 bases from J, with 25 bases between. TCRdb reprocessed the reads with MiXCR, giving one entry per CDR3 protein. There are over 850 distinct CDR3 sequences in the sample; 80% to 90% occur only once, and 10% lies in the top ten. This sequence was found in a young man with Graves disease. This sequence joins TRBV7-9 and TRBJ2-7; D is perhaps TRBD2 (6 bases). The specimen was peripheral blood mononuclear cells (PBMCs), collected with antithyroid drug treatment, in newly diagnosed or persistent Graves disease (not recorded which). CDR3 sequence reads: CASTKDSGAKRAEQYF. In DNA form, the CDR3 reads TGTGCCAGCACCAAAGATAGCGGAGCGAAACGTGCCGAGCAGTACTTC.